One T cell receptor beta chain is described in this entry. Its antigen remains unidentified. No base quality information exists; no much larger clone differs at one position. The data were taken from a study of OX40 agonist ivuxolimab in advanced cancers. About the full investigation: The costimulatory receptor OX40 (CD134) was targeted by ivuxolimab, a fully human IgG2 agonistic monoclonal antibody. Partial responses occurred in three dose-escalation patients, of whom one had hepatocellular carcinoma and two had cutaneous melanoma. A male proportion of approximately 83% and a mean age of around 60 years, ranging from roughly 23 to 90, were recorded for the dose-escalation cohort. Patients were allowed to have had prior anti-PD-1, anti-PD-L1 or anti-CTLA-4 therapy, and more than 35% of the dose-escalation patients had been treated with checkpoint inhibitors. The paper describes the monotherapy dose-escalation part (N = 52 patients) of the phase I trial of ivuxolimab. Among the approximately 54 dose-escalation patients, approximately 20 had hepatocellular carcinoma, roughly 15 melanoma, 9 renal cell carcinoma and 9 head and neck cancer. The point of sequencing TCRbeta in the periphery was to test whether ivuxolimab changed TCR sequence diversity and drove clonal T-cell expansion. Intravenous ivuxolimab was administered to patients every 2 weeks at six dose levels: 0.01, 0.1, 0.3, 1.5, 3 and 10 mg/kg. The full study reports these points: Partial responders in the 0.1-3.0 mg/kg groups had among the lowest normalized peripheral clonal expansion, especially among CD8+ T cells. At doses of 0.1 to 3.0 mg/kg, clonal expansion of both CD4+ and CD8+ blood T cells was observed from baseline to week 6. Antigen specificity was not determined for the clonally expanded peripheral T cells. After ivuxolimab, CD8+ T cells had more expanded clones than CD4+ T cells on average. Low levels of normalized T-cell clonal expansion were also seen in some nonresponding patients.

The trial excluded patients who had a history of autoimmune disease or who were on systemic immunosuppression. Peripheral blood for TCR sequencing was collected from all dose cohorts at baseline, on cycle 4 day 1, and on cycle 7 day 1. The samples were taken from a phase I, first-in-human, multicenter, open-label dose-escalation trial of ivuxolimab. Adults with locally advanced or metastatic melanoma, renal cell carcinoma, hepatocellular carcinoma or head and neck squamous cell carcinoma were enrolled in the trial. Before TCR sequencing, CD4+ T cells and CD8+ T cells were sorted from peripheral blood as separate populations. Germline trimming: 5 bases from V, 0 bases from J; junction bases outside gene matches: 9. From a lookup of the germline V gene (reference sequence), CDR1 and CDR2 are LNHDA and SQIVND. Counted from cysteine to phenylalanine, this CDR3 has 18 amino acids. Only the CDR3 part of the read is kept: 54 bases, read in frame from the first base.

To sequence the TCRbeta CDR3 region, genomic DNA was isolated from the sorted cells. The immunoSEQ Assay was used for sequencing of TCRbeta CDR3 regions. TCRdb retrieved this table from immuneACCESS and kept in-frame rearrangements only. Not all clones are present; in checked studies, unresolved V genes account for under half, and no reason is known for the remainder. Counted in this sample were 70,000 to 85,000 clones; 85% to 90% of them appeared once. The top ten clonotypes cover 0.8% to 1% of the sample. This chain joins TRBV19 to TRBJ2-1; 11 central bases correspond to TRBD2. Sequencing was performed on CD4+ or CD8+ T cells sorted from blood, taken in a trial of the OX40 agonist ivuxolimab. This clonotype was obtained from an adult with an advanced solid tumor such as melanoma, head and neck, liver or kidney cancer. CDR3 sequence: CASSLGLAVPSSYNEQFF. Here is the DNA: TGTGCCAGTAGTTTGGGACTAGCGGTACCAAGCTCCTACAATGAGCAGTTCTTC.